This T cell receptor beta chain appears in the sequencing data of a study of shared clonotypes between healthy human individuals. CDR1 and CDR2 (germline): SGHVS, FNYEAQ. The CDR3 has 13 residues. After removal of 4 bases from V and 9 bases from J, the junction contained 4 bases not matched to a gene. Clones were read by immunoSEQ multiplex PCR, and TCRdb kept only the in-frame ones, dropping some. The sample lists about 500,000 clones, approximately 77% seen once, with 12% in the top ten. The clonotype comes from a woman between 40 and 55 years old in good health. Some clones in this sample may be carry-over from other donors' samples. Material: PBMCs. The chain joins TRBV7-6 to TRBJ2-1; 9 bases map to TRBD2. The CDR3 DNA follows: TGTGCCAGCAGCTCGCGGGAGGGGAGTGAGCAGTTCTTC. The encoded protein is CASSSREGSEQFF.